The 21 T cell receptor beta chains below were found in one sample sequenced in a study of technical replicates of blood from a few donors. Produced via immunoSEQ multiplex PCR; TCRdb's table is partial and in-frame only. This repertoire shows some 80,000 clones, about 94% found once; its top ten account for about 0.4%. Input material: T cells isolated from PBMCs. The receptor source for this set is a human donor in good health.

The rearrangement joins TRBV28 to TRBJ2-7; tentatively, D is TRBD2 (5 bases). CDR3 length: 15 residues. Germline CDR1 is MDHEN and CDR2 is SYDVKM. Trimming left V 7 bases short and J 5 bases short, with 21 bases between. The CDR3 spells CASNPPRGYYNEQYF. CDR3 coding DNA: TGTGCCAGCAACCCCCCCCGGGGATACTACAACGAGCAGTACTTC.

The chain has TRBV5-1 and TRBJ2-1; D is possibly TRBD2 (5 bases). V lost 0 bases, J lost 3 bases, and 10 bases lay in between. CDR3 length: 15 amino acids. The germline gives CDR1 SGHRS, CDR2 YFSETQ. This CDR3 reads CASSLGGSHYNEQFF. CDR3 DNA sequence: TGCGCCAGCAGCTTGGGTGGGAGCCACTACAATGAGCAGTTCTTC.

This chain links TRBV19 with TRBJ2-5, with D possibly being TRBD2 (6 bases). Looked up from germline, CDR1 is LNHDA and CDR2 is SQIVND (reference sequence). V was clipped by 3 bases and J by 5 bases, with 13 bases between them. This CDR3 has 14 amino acids. The CDR3 region has the DNA TGTGCCAGTAGTATTGCCGGGACTGGGGAGACCCAGTACTTC. Its translation is CASSIAGTGETQYF.

This rearrangement joins TRBV7-2 to TRBJ2-7, with 9 positions matching TRBD2. CDR3 length: 13 amino acids. Trimming at V came to 0 bases and at J to 11 bases, leaving 5 bases not matched to a gene. Looked up from germline, CDR1 is SGHTA and CDR2 is FQGNSA. CDR3 in DNA: TGTGCCAGCAGCTTAGCTAGCGGGAGTCAGAAGTACTTC. Its protein product is CASSLASGSQKYF.

The chain uses TRBV28 and TRBJ1-5; D not resolved. Per germline, CDR1 MDHEN and CDR2 SYDVKM. The CDR3 has 13 residues. V lost 7 bases and J lost 5, with 12 bases in between. DNA for the CDR3: TGTGCCAGCACTGACACACACTATCAGCCCCAGCATTTT. It encodes CASTDTHYQPQHF.

The rearrangement links TRBV15 to TRBJ1-1, with a tentative D call TRBD1 (5 bases). V was trimmed by 0 bases and J by 5 bases, leaving 16 bases between them. In germline, CDR1 is LNHNV, CDR2 YYDKDF (reference sequence). This CDR3 contains 16 residues. CDR3 sequence: CATSRDHVGGGTEAFF. The DNA of the CDR3 is TGTGCCACCAGCAGAGACCATGTGGGGGGAGGAACTGAAGCTTTCTTT.

This sequence joins TRBV14 and TRBJ2-7, with 7 bases fitting TRBD1. The germline V gene has CDR1 SGHDN and CDR2 FVKESK. V shed 0 bases and J 5 bases; nucleotides not matched to a gene: 4. The CDR3 extends over 14 amino acids. The CDR3 sequence is CASSQDRQGHEQYF. The CDR3 coding sequence is TGTGCCAGCAGCCAAGATAGACAGGGCCACGAGCAGTACTTC. The full variable domain, its missing parts supplied by reference TRBV14 and TRBJ2-7, is EAGVTQFPSHSVIEKGQTVTLRCDPISGHDNLYWYRRVMGKEIKFLLHFVKESKQDESGMPNNRFLAERTGGTYSTLKVQPAELEDSGVYFCASSQDRQGHEQYFGPGTRLTVT.

V is TRBV27 and J is TRBJ2-5; 7 bases line up with TRBD1. Unmatched junction bases numbered 9, after V lost 1 base and J lost 1 base. The CDR3 has 17 amino acids. The germline V gene encodes CDR1 MNHEY and CDR2 SMNVEV (reference sequence). The CDR3: CASSLYPRRDSQETQYF. As DNA, the CDR3 is TGTGCCAGCAGTTTATACCCCCGTAGGGACAGCCAAGAGACCCAGTACTTC.

This chain joins TRBV9 and TRBJ2-1; 12 positions agree with TRBD2. The J segment lost 5 bases and the V segment lost 0 bases, leaving 3 bases of the junction unmatched. Germline CDR1 SGDLS, CDR2 YYNGEE. The CDR3 is 16 amino acids. In DNA form, the CDR3 reads TGTGCCAGCAGCGTAGAGACTAGCGGGAGACACAATGAGCAGTTCTTC. Protein: CASSVETSGRHNEQFF.

The rearrangement links TRBV7-2 to TRBJ1-1, with TRBD1 identical over 9 bases. Germline CDR1 is SGHTA and CDR2 is FQGNSA. The CDR3 is 15 residues long. The ends lost 5 bases at V and 1 base at J; junction bases unmatched: 5. The CDR3 DNA reads as TGTGCCAGCAGCCTACAGGGGGCTACGAACACTGAAGCTTTCTTT. Translated, it gives CASSLQGATNTEAFF.

The DNA of the CDR3 is TGTGCCAGCAGTCTGGGACTAGCGGGAGTCGAGCAGTACTTC. This gives the protein CASSLGLAGVEQYF. The rearrangement links TRBV6-5 to TRBJ2-7; TRBD2 agrees at 14 bases. The CDR3 extends over 14 amino acids. Unmatched junction bases numbered 3, after V lost 5 bases and J lost 6 bases. The germline V gene has CDR1 MNHEY and CDR2 SVGAGI.

The chain recombines TRBV2 with TRBJ2-7; D is possibly TRBD2 (6 bases). The germline V gene has CDR1 SNHLY and CDR2 FYNNEI. The CDR3 is 13 amino acids. Trimming cost V 7 bases and J 0 bases, with 10 bases left between them. The DNA of the CDR3 is TGTGCCAGCATCGGGCGGGGCTCCTACGAGCAGTACTTC. Amino acids: CASIGRGSYEQYF.

V and J are TRBV29-1 and TRBJ2-5; D is unresolved. Trimming pared 4 bases from V and 4 bases from J, leaving 4 bases between. Germline lookup yields CDR1 SQVTM and CDR2 ANQGSEA. This CDR3 region has 10 residues. CDR3 in amino acids: CSVVAETQYF. In DNA form, the CDR3 reads TGCAGCGTTGTAGCAGAGACCCAGTACTTC.

The V call is TRBV7-9, the J call TRBJ1-1, with D maybe TRBD1 (6 bases). The germline V gene has CDR1 SEHNR and CDR2 FQNEAQ (reference sequence). The V end lost 3 bases, the J end lost 3 bases, and 11 bases lay between the germline ends. This CDR3 comprises 14 residues. The CDR3 loop reads CASSFGGADTEAFF. The CDR3 DNA follows: TGTGCCAGCAGCTTTGGGGGCGCGGACACTGAAGCTTTCTTT.

The count of this clone is one. J is TRBJ2-5 and V is TRBV29-1, with D maybe TRBD2 (5 bases). The CDR3 is 11 residues long. The germline CDR1 and CDR2 sequences are SQVTM and ANQGSEA. Trimming shortened V by 5 bases and J by 5 bases, and 9 bases separated the two germline ends. CDR3 DNA: TGCAGCGTTAGAGCGGTTGAGACCCAGTACTTC. Translating gives CSVRAVETQYF.

CDR3 in amino acids: CASSLGGVNGNTIYF. The CDR3 nucleotides are TGTGCCAGCAGCTTAGGCGGGGTGAACGGAAACACCATATATTTT. The chain links TRBV11-2 to TRBJ1-3; D is undetermined. The CDR3 totals 15 residues. Per germline, CDR1 SGHAT and CDR2 FQNNGV. With 1 base removed from V and 4 bases from J, the gap between germline ends came to 11 bases.

This clone was observed a single time. The CDR3 loop is CLRGRVHEQYF. Here the CDR3 DNA reads TGCTTACGGGGGAGGGTTCACGAGCAGTACTTC. V is TRBV20-1 and J is TRBJ2-7, with 7 bases matching TRBD2. CDR3 size: 11 residues. Germline values: CDR1 DFQATT, CDR2 SNEGSKA (reference sequence).

The sample holds one count of this clone. V and J are TRBV11-3 and TRBJ2-7, with 7 nucleotides matching TRBD1. This CDR3 region has 15 residues. V lost 2 bases and J lost 5; bases outside the gene matches: 9. Germline values: CDR1 SGHNT, CDR2 YENEEA. For the CDR3, the DNA is TGTGCCAGCAGCTTACCCTCGACAGGGTACCACGAGCAGTACTTC. This gives the protein CASSLPSTGYHEQYF.

The chain links TRBV7-8 to TRBJ2-1; 9 nucleotides agree with TRBD2. Germline V gene data show CDR1 as SGHVS and CDR2 as FQNEAQ. The CDR3 loop spans 17 amino acids. V was pared by 5 bases and J by 4 bases, with 12 bases of the junction left unmatched. The CDR3 DNA follows: TGTGCCAGCAGCCCCTATAGCGGGAGTTACCCATACAATGAGCAGTTCTTC. Amino acid sequence: CASSPYSGSYPYNEQFF.

The chain has TRBV6-5 and TRBJ2-5; TRBD1 matches at 9 bases. The V segment lost 2 bases and the J segment 4 bases; nucleotides outside the gene matches: 8. Germline CDR1 MNHEY, CDR2 SVGAGI. This CDR3 comprises 16 residues. The CDR3 region has the DNA TGTGCCAGCAGTTACGGAAAGGGACAGGGAGGAGAGACCCAGTACTTC. Encoded protein: CASSYGKGQGGETQYF.

The genes are TRBV6-5 and TRBJ2-3; 10 bases fit TRBD2. Germline CDR1 MNHEY, CDR2 SVGAGI. The CDR3 totals 14 residues. V shed 5 bases, J shed 6 bases, and the junction held 5 bases outside the gene matches. The CDR3 region has the DNA TGTGCCAGCAGTACCGGGACTAGCGCGGATACGCAGTATTTT. This translates into CASSTGTSADTQYF.